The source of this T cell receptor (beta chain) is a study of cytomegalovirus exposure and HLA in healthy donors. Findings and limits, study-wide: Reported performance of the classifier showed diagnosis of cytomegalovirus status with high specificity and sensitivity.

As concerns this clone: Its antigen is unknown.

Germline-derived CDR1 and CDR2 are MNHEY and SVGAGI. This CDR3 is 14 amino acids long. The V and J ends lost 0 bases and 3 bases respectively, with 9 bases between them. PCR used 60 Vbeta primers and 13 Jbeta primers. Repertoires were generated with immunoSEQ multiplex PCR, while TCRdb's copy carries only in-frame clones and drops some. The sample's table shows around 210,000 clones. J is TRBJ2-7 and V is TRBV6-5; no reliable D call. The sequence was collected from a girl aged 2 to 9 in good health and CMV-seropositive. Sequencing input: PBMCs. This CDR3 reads CASSYSYRHYEQYF. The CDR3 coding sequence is TGTGCCAGCAGTTACTCGTACAGACACTACGAGCAGTACTTC.